The rows below give T cell receptor beta chains drawn from one sample of a study of molecular identifiers for immune sequencing clone quantification. TCRdb re-called the PCR reads through MiXCR, storing one row per CDR3 protein. This sample has about 320,000 distinct CDR3 sequences, with roughly a quarter found just once. What was sequenced was naive CD8+ T cells from blood, with Jurkat cell RNA spiked in. The origin of the receptors is a human donor in good health. Some libraries in this study had Jurkat cell RNA spiked in. Each CDR3 is given with its conserved first and last residue. A D gene is named only where the DNA matches it firmly. A row's size may be missing; if present it is once, few, many or a size class.

d_call,clone_size,v_call,j_call,cdr3_aa,cdr3_nt
.,.,TRBV28,TRBJ1-1,CASCHDRMVPEAFF,TGTGCCAGCTGCCACGACAGGATGGTGCCTGAAGCTTTCTTT
TRBD1,few,TRBV27,TRBJ2-7,CASKVGTGGLDEQYF,TGTGCCAGCAAAGTAGGGACAGGGGGCCTCGACGAGCAGTACTTC
TRBD1,few,TRBV4-3,TRBJ2-7,CASSQDRGRWNEQYF,TGCGCCAGCAGCCAAGATAGGGGGCGTTGGAACGAGCAGTACTTC
TRBD2,.,TRBV27,TRBJ2-1,CASSLIGTSGTDEQFF,TGTGCCAGCAGTTTAATTGGGACTAGCGGGACCGATGAGCAGTTCTTC
.,few,TRBV11-2,TRBJ2-3,CASSLEKRSTDTQYF,TGTGCCAGCAGCTTAGAGAAGCGGAGCACAGATACGCAGTATTTT
TRBD2,.,TRBV4-3,TRBJ2-2,CASSQGLAGGFTGELFF,TGCGCCAGCAGCCAAGGACTAGCGGGAGGGTTCACCGGGGAGCTGTTTTTT
.,.,TRBV4-3,TRBJ2-1,CASSQETYNEQFF,TGCGCCAGCAGCCAAGAGACCTACAATGAGCAGTTCTTC
TRBD1,few,TRBV6-5,TRBJ2-7,CASSYGPGQGTEEQYF,TGTGCCAGCAGTTACGGCCCGGGACAGGGGACCGAAGAGCAGTACTTC
.,many,TRBV12-3/TRBV12-4,TRBJ2-3,CASSHELLEFDTQYF,TGTGCCAGCAGCCACGAACTACTAGAGTTTGATACGCAGTATTTT
TRBD1,.,TRBV7-6,TRBJ2-7,CASSQTDRGYEQYF,TGTGCCAGCAGCCAAACAGACAGGGGCTACGAGCAGTACTTC
.,.,TRBV6-2/TRBV6-3,TRBJ2-7,CASSPGPSYEQDF,TGTGCCAGCAGTCCCGGGCCGTCCTACGAGCAGGACTTC
TRBD2,many,TRBV4-1,TRBJ2-3,CASSQGTSGELTDTQYF,TGCGCCAGCAGCCAAGGGACTAGCGGAGAGCTCACAGATACGCAGTATTTT
TRBD2,.,TRBV28,TRBJ2-5,CASSQRDSHRKTQYF,TGTGCCAGCAGTCAGCGGGACTCCCACCGAAAGACCCAGTACTTC
TRBD2,many,TRBV4-3,TRBJ2-3,CASSINLLAEAGDTQYF,TGCGCCAGCAGCATAAATTTACTAGCGGAGGCAGGAGATACGCAGTATTTT
.,.,TRBV20-1,TRBJ1-3,CSARDGESNTVYF,TGCAGTGCTAGAGATGGAGAATCAAACACCGTATATTTT
.,few,TRBV27,TRBJ1-6,CASSSAGSTSPLHF,TGTGCCAGCAGTTCCGCGGGGTCCACCTCACCCCTCCACTTT
TRBD1,.,TRBV27,TRBJ1-6,CASSPMDRGNSPLHF,TGTGCCAGCAGTCCAATGGACAGGGGGAATTCACCCCTCCACTTT
.,many,TRBV5-5,TRBJ2-7,CASSLVAGSRATYEQYF,TGTGCCAGCAGCTTGGTTGCGGGGTCCCGAGCCACCTACGAGCAGTACTTC
.,many,TRBV30,TRBJ1-1,CAWSVLWGNGDTEAFF,TGTGCCTGGAGTGTACTATGGGGGAACGGGGACACTGAAGCTTTCTTT
.,.,TRBV11-2,TRBJ2-7,CASSTHTYEQYF,TGTGCCAGCAGCACGCATACCTACGAGCAGTACTTC
TRBD2,.,TRBV27,TRBJ2-3,CASSVAGYTATQYF,TGTGCCAGCAGTGTAGCGGGCTACACAGCTACGCAGTATTTT
.,many,TRBV19,TRBJ2-7,CASSIISGGEQYF,TGTGCCAGTAGTATCATTTCCGGAGGCGAGCAGTACTTC
.,few,TRBV19,TRBJ2-3,CASSGGVDTQYF,TGTGCCAGTAGTGGAGGGGTGGATACGCAGTATTTT
.,many,TRBV7-9,TRBJ2-3,CAGDTQYF,TGTGCTGGGGATACGCAGTATTTT
TRBD2,many,TRBV12-3/TRBV12-4,TRBJ2-1,CASSPSPPTSGRGEQFF,TGTGCCAGCAGTCCTTCACCACCTACTAGCGGGAGGGGAGAGCAGTTCTTC
.,many,TRBV30,TRBJ2-3,CAWDWADTQYF,TGTGCCTGGGACTGGGCAGATACGCAGTATTTT
TRBD2,few,TRBV2,TRBJ2-1,CASTPRGTSGNEQFF,TGTGCCAGCACCCCTAGGGGGACTAGCGGAAATGAGCAGTTCTTC
.,.,TRBV19,TRBJ2-7,CASSMSPYEQYF,TGTGCCAGTAGTATGTCGCCATACGAGCAGTACTTC
TRBD1,.,TRBV15,TRBJ1-1,CATSKTRQGTNTEAFF,TGTGCCACCAGCAAGACGAGACAGGGGACGAACACTGAAGCTTTCTTT